The 14 T cell receptor beta chains in this list originate from one sample, sequenced in a study of blood T cell repertoires in COVID-19. Data came from immunoSEQ multiplex PCR; TCRdb stores just in-frame clones and leaves some out. In the table there are about 70,000 clones, 70% to 90% of which are singletons. Material: peripheral blood. These receptors were obtained from a woman aged 80 or over with acute or convalescent COVID-19.

The V and J genes are TRBV2 and TRBJ2-5, with 7 bases aligning to TRBD2. With 2 bases clipped from V and 1 base from J, the junction kept 4 bases outside the gene matches. The germline V gene encodes CDR1 SNHLY and CDR2 FYNNEI. The CDR3 has 15 amino acids. CDR3 in DNA: TGTGCCAGCAGTGAAATGTGGGGGGGCCAAGAGACCCAGTACTTC. Translated, it gives CASSEMWGGQETQYF.

The gene calls are TRBV6-1 and TRBJ2-1, with D possibly matching TRBD1 (5 bases). Trimming took 1 base from V and 5 from J, leaving 12 bases between them. CDR1 is MNHNS and CDR2 is SASEGT in the germline V gene. The CDR3 covers 15 residues. CDR3 nucleotides: TGTGCCAGCAGTGAAGTCCTTCAGGGCGACAATGAGCAGTTCTTC. As protein: CASSEVLQGDNEQFF.

The J gene is TRBJ2-3, the V gene TRBV19; TRBD1 matches 7 bases. The CDR3 loop spans 11 amino acids. V trimming: 10 bases; J trimming: 6 bases; junction bases outside the gene matches: 4. Germline V gene data show CDR1 as LNHDA and CDR2 as SQIVND (reference sequence). The CDR3 sequence: CATKGADTQYF. CDR3 nucleotide sequence: TGTGCCACCAAGGGGGCGGATACGCAGTATTTT.

CDR3 coding DNA: TGTGCCAGCAGTTTAAGCAGGTTGGGCACTGAAGCTTTCTTT. Amino acid sequence: CASSLSRLGTEAFF. The V gene is TRBV28, the J gene TRBJ1-1; no clear D gene. CDR1 is MDHEN, CDR2 SYDVKM, per germline. The CDR3 contains 14 residues. Trimming cost V 2 bases and J 4 bases, with 11 bases left between them.

This clone is a singleton in its sample. The V call is TRBV27, the J call TRBJ2-7; 12 positions agree with TRBD2. Germline V CDR1 and CDR2: MNHEY, SMNVEV (reference sequence). V lost 6 bases, J lost 3 bases, and 3 bases stayed unmatched. The CDR3 runs to 14 residues. Here the CDR3 reads CASRKLAGGYEQYF. CDR3 DNA: TGTGCCAGCAGGAAACTAGCGGGGGGCTACGAGCAGTACTTC.

The chain uses TRBV9 and TRBJ1-6; TRBD1 matches at 9 bases. CDR3 length: 15 residues. Germline CDR1 is SGDLS and CDR2 is YYNGEE. V dropped 0 bases and J dropped 10; count of bases not matched to a gene: 5. The CDR3 loop reads CASSVATGGRSPLHF. The CDR3 DNA is TGTGCCAGCAGCGTAGCGACAGGGGGTAGGTCACCCCTCCACTTT.

With respect to this clone: One end of the junction is discordant with germline, which a read error may explain. The chain combines TRBV9 with TRBJ1-3, with D perhaps matching TRBD1 (6 bases). Germline V gene sequence: CDR1 SGDLS, CDR2 YYNGEE. This CDR3 comprises 18 residues. CDR3 loop: CASSVGVGGAVSGNTIYF. The CDR3 DNA reads TGTGCCAGCAGTGTAGGCGTTGGGGGGGCTGTCTCTGGAAACACCATATATTTT.

The chain couples TRBV4-2 to TRBJ1-5; 8 nucleotides agree with TRBD1. The CDR3 sequence is 15 residues long. Germline V gene lookup returns CDR1 LGHNA and CDR2 YNFKEQ. Germline trimming cut 1 base from V and 6 bases from J; bases unmatched to any gene: 5. The CDR3 spells CASSQGGQAPQPQHF. As DNA, the CDR3 is TGTGCCAGCAGCCAAGGGGGACAGGCGCCTCAGCCCCAGCATTTT.

The chain couples TRBV28 to TRBJ2-7; TRBD2 might be the D (6 bases). Between the trimmed V and J ends, which lost 7 bases and 7 bases, there was a span of 17 bases. CDR1 is MDHEN and CDR2 is SYDVKM in the germline V gene. The length of the CDR3 is 13 residues. The CDR3 spells CASTPERTTEQYF. The CDR3 nucleotides are TGTGCCAGCACCCCAGAACGGACTACTGAGCAGTACTTC.

The chain links TRBV15 to TRBJ1-2; D is undetermined. Germline CDR1 LNHNV, CDR2 YYDKDF (reference sequence). The CDR3 has 13 residues. Trimming removed 5 bases from V and 4 bases from J, with 11 bases in between. The CDR3, as DNA: TGTGCCACCAGCCGGGTGGTAGGCTATGGCTACACCTTC. Protein product: CATSRVVGYGYTF.

In nucleotides, the CDR3 is TGTGCCAGCAGTTATTTTGAGGTTCCATACAATGAGCAGTTCTTC. Translation: CASSYFEVPYNEQFF. This chain joins TRBV6-5 and TRBJ2-1; D unresolved. Per the germline V gene, CDR1 is MNHEY and CDR2 is SVGAGI. Trimming stripped 3 bases from V and 4 bases from J, with 13 bases between. The length of the CDR3 is 15 residues.

CDR3 region: CASSLAEGSYNEQFF. CDR3 sequence (DNA): TGCGCCAGCAGCTTGGCCGAGGGCTCCTACAATGAGCAGTTCTTC. The J gene is TRBJ2-1, the V gene TRBV5-1; possibly TRBD2 for D (5 bases). The V gene's germline CDR1 is SGHRS and CDR2 YFSETQ. The CDR3 extends over 15 amino acids. The V end was cut by 0 bases, the J end by 0 bases, with 7 bases between. Full variable domain (rest looked up from reference TRBV5-1 and TRBJ2-1): KAGVTQTPRYLIKTRGQQVTLSCSPISGHRSVSWYQQTPGQGLQFLFEYFSETQRNKGNFPGRFSGRQFSNSRSEMNVSTLELGDSALYLCASSLAEGSYNEQFFGPGTRLTVL.

The chain carries TRBV4-2 and TRBJ2-3, with a possible D match to TRBD2 (5 bases). Germline V gene data show CDR1 as LGHNA and CDR2 as YNFKEQ. V lost 0 bases and J 4 bases, leaving 14 bases between the germline ends. This CDR3 comprises 16 residues. In nucleotides, the CDR3 is TGTGCCAGCAGCCAAGAAGCTAGCCCCCGCCCAGATACGCAGTATTTT. Protein: CASSQEASPRPDTQYF.

V is TRBV27 and J is TRBJ1-6; 12 bases align to TRBD1. Trimming at V came to 6 bases and at J to 10 bases, leaving 16 bases not matched to a gene. The CDR3 extends over 18 amino acids. The germline V gene has CDR1 MNHEY and CDR2 SMNVEV (reference sequence). CDR3 sequence (DNA): TGTGCCAGCAGGCCGGGGACAGGGGGCGACCAAGTTGGGTCACCCCTCCACTTT. Protein: CASRPGTGGDQVGSPLHF.